This T cell receptor beta chain was sequenced for a study of CD8+CD57+ T cells in acquired aplastic anemia. Study outcomes and limitations: Common to patients and controls were 25 to 30 CD8+ CDR3 sequences.

Patients who underwent sequencing had shown CD8+CD57+ cell expansion by flow cytometry. Genomic DNA, the template, was used for profiling of the TCR beta VDJ and CDR3. Each CDR3 protein is one row after TCRdb ran MiXCR on the reads. The sample lists roughly 250,000 distinct CDR3 sequences; approximately 79% were seen once. This CDR3 comprises 15 residues. The V gene's germline CDR1 is SGHTA and CDR2 FQGNSA. This clonotype was seen more than once but under ten times. Its specificity is unknown. One end of the junction does not line up with germline, which may come from a read error. The rearrangement joins TRBV7-2 to TRBJ2-3, with TRBD1 identical over 10 bases. Sequencing was carried out using sorted CD4+, CD8+, or CD8+CD57+ T cells (not recorded which) from PBMCs. This clonotype originated in a human donor with aplastic anemia. The CDR3 sequence is CASSLTGGADYAYYF. The CDR3 nucleotides read TGTGCCAGCAGCTTGACAGGGGGCGCCGACTATGCCTACTACTTC.